This TCR beta chain originates from a study of T cell responses to AZD1222 COVID-19 vaccine. Study-wide results and caveats: Unmutated variant regions are reportedly the target of nearly half of TCRs that are spike-specific.

J gave up 6 bases and V 5 bases, and 8 bases lay outside the gene matches. The CDR3 length is 16 residues. Germline V gene sequence: CDR1 SGHAT, CDR2 FQDESV (reference sequence). This clone was seen a handful of times. Its target is unknown. Sequencing used immunoSEQ multiplex PCR; TCRdb keeps in-frame clones, though not all of them. The sample consists of about 110,000 clones, nearly 90% of them appearing once. The receptor was isolated from an adult in good health. The sample consisted of peripheral blood, taken on day 0 of MenACWY control vaccination. V and J are TRBV11-1 and TRBJ2-2; the match to TRBD1 covers 11 bases. The CDR3 nucleotides are TGTGCCAGCAGCATCGGACAGGGGGCTTTCGCCGGGGAGCTGTTTTTT. As protein: CASSIGQGAFAGELFF.